These 32 T cell receptor beta chains originate from one sample sequenced in a study of cytomegalovirus exposure and HLA in healthy donors (dated by TCRdb to the late 2010s). Receptor amplification or capture employed the immunoSEQ multiplex PCR assay. For the multiplex PCR, a mixture combining 60 forward primers for TCR Vbeta segments and 13 reverse primers for TCR Jbeta segments was used. Not all clones reach the TCRdb copy of this immuneACCESS table, which keeps in-frame sequences only. Checked studies attribute under half of the gap to unresolved V genes and leave the rest unexplained. The sample table contains around 150,000 clones; only one count was recorded for 80% to 90% of them. The ten most abundant clones make up about 9.3% of the sample. The sequenced sample consisted of PBMCs. Receptor source: a man between 18 and 35 years old in good health and CMV-seropositive.

Only one count was recorded for this clone. J is TRBJ2-7 and V is TRBV27; D is unclear. V was shortened by 1 base and J by 6 bases, with 10 bases between the two germline ends. This CDR3 is built from 13 residues. Germline V gene data show CDR1 as MNHEY and CDR2 as SMNVEV (reference sequence). CDR3 amino acids: CASSLWPTLEQYF. The DNA for the CDR3 is TGTGCCAGCAGTTTATGGCCGACACTCGAGCAGTACTTC.

This chain links TRBV7-9 with TRBJ2-1; TRBD1 matches at 7 bases. V lost 5 bases to trimming and J lost 5 bases; unmatched junction nucleotides: 15. This CDR3 is built from 17 residues. The germline gives CDR1 SEHNR, CDR2 FQNEAQ (reference sequence). The CDR3 reads CASSPPPPRTGDNEQFF. The CDR3 region has the DNA TGTGCCAGCAGCCCCCCCCCTCCGAGGACAGGAGACAATGAGCAGTTCTTC.

V is TRBV7-8 and J is TRBJ1-2; 7 positions match TRBD1. The CDR3 runs to 14 residues. Germline lookup yields CDR1 SGHVS and CDR2 FQNEAQ. V gave up 2 bases and J gave up 6 bases; unmatched junction bases: 6. The CDR3 is CASSLYQGEDGYTF. CDR3 nucleotides: TGTGCCAGCAGCTTATACCAGGGGGAGGATGGCTACACCTTC.

V usage is TRBV5-1 and J usage is TRBJ2-2, with 10 bases lining up with TRBD1. Germline values: CDR1 SGHRS, CDR2 YFSETQ. Losses at the gene ends were 0 bases for V and 7 bases for J; bases not matched to a gene: 3. The CDR3 loop spans 15 amino acids. CDR3 coding DNA: TGCGCCAGCAGCTTGGGACAGGGGGCTGGCGGGGAGCTGTTTTTT. Translation: CASSLGQGAGGELFF.

The chain uses TRBV19 and TRBJ1-5; D is unclear. V lost 3 bases, J lost 7 bases, and 7 bases lay in between. The CDR3 sequence is 12 residues long. Germline values: CDR1 LNHDA, CDR2 SQIVND (reference sequence). The CDR3 nucleotides read TGTGCCAGTAGTATCGGCGGACAGCCCCAGCATTTT. This gives the protein CASSIGGQPQHF.

In DNA, the CDR3 is TGTGCCAGCTCATCAATAGCGGGGGGTGGAGAGACCCAGTACTTC. Amino acids: CASSSIAGGGETQYF. The genes are TRBV18 and TRBJ2-5, with 10 nucleotides matching TRBD2. CDR1 is KGHSH and CDR2 is LQKENI in the germline V gene. The CDR3 is 15 residues long. V was clipped by 5 bases and J by 4 bases; unmatched bases: 7.

The genes are TRBV25-1 and TRBJ2-7; tentatively, D is TRBD1 (5 bases). V was pared by 3 bases and J by 5 bases, with 17 bases between. The length of the CDR3 is 15 residues. The V gene's germline CDR1 is MGHDK and CDR2 SYGVNS. The CDR3 DNA follows: TGTGCCAGCAGTGAGTCAGGGTTGCCAGACCACGAGCAGTACTTC. Translated, it gives CASSESGLPDHEQYF.

The rearrangement uses TRBV25-1 and TRBJ2-5, with 7 bases fitting TRBD1. Germline loops: CDR1 MGHDK, CDR2 SYGVNS. The J segment lost 5 bases and the V segment lost 4 bases, leaving 4 bases of the junction unmatched. This CDR3 comprises 13 residues. In nucleotides, the CDR3 is TGTGCCAGCAGTGCGACAGGGTTGGAGACCCAGTACTTC. Protein sequence: CASSATGLETQYF.

This clone has only one observation. The rearrangement links TRBV4-1 to TRBJ2-3, with unresolved D. Per germline, CDR1 MGHRA and CDR2 YSYEKL. The CDR3 length is 12 residues. Trimming removed 8 bases from V and 0 bases from J, with 6 bases in between. CDR3 sequence: CASSTSTDTQYF. The CDR3 DNA reads TGCGCCAGCTCTACCAGCACAGATACGCAGTATTTT.

The V call is TRBV5-1, the J call TRBJ2-5; a weak D match, TRBD2 (5 bases). Deletions cut 0 bases from V and 0 bases from J, with 12 bases between. Germline V gene lookup returns CDR1 SGHRS and CDR2 YFSETQ. This CDR3 comprises 16 residues. In DNA form, the CDR3 reads TGCGCCAGCAGCTTGGGGTCCCGGGGAGACCAAGAGACCCAGTACTTC. It is translated as CASSLGSRGDQETQYF.

The CDR3 bases are TGTGCCAGCAGCCAAAACTATGGCTACACCTTC. This encodes CASSQNYGYTF. The chain has TRBV7-9 and TRBJ1-2; the D is unclear. The CDR3 length is 11 residues. Trimming pared 5 bases from V and 2 bases from J, leaving 3 bases between. CDR1 and CDR2 from the germline V gene are SEHNR and FQNEAQ (reference sequence).

V usage is TRBV7-3 and J usage is TRBJ2-5; 11 bases match TRBD2. Germline values: CDR1 SGHTA, CDR2 FQGTGA. Unmatched junction bases numbered 10, after V lost 0 bases and J lost 4 bases. The CDR3 loop spans 18 amino acids. The chain's CDR3 is CASSLTAGKTSGGETQYF. The CDR3 region has the DNA TGTGCCAGCAGCTTAACGGCGGGTAAAACTAGCGGGGGAGAGACCCAGTACTTC.

The chain uses TRBV9 and TRBJ1-2, with TRBD1 identical over 7 bases. CDR3 length equals 14 residues. Per germline, CDR1 SGDLS and CDR2 YYNGEE. V gave up 3 bases and J gave up 4 bases; unmatched junction bases: 6. The CDR3 DNA is TGTGCCAGCAGCGCCCAGGGGGGAAGCTATGGCTACACCTTC. This translates into CASSAQGGSYGYTF.

The CDR3 DNA follows: TGTGCCAGCAGCTTGGGGGAGTATGGCTACACCTTC. Translating it yields CASSLGEYGYTF. The J gene is TRBJ1-2, the V gene TRBV5-5, with D unresolved. CDR1 is SGHKS, CDR2 YYEKEE, per germline (reference sequence). With 0 bases removed from V and 5 bases from J, the gap between germline ends came to 5 bases. The CDR3 is made up of 12 amino acids. The full variable domain, rest sourced from reference TRBV5-5 and TRBJ1-2, is DAGVTQSPTHLIKTRGQQVTLRCSPISGHKSVSWYQQVLGQGPQFIFQYYEKEERGRGNFPDRFSARQFPNYSSELNVNALLLGDSALYLCASSLGEYGYTFGSGTRLTVV.

V is TRBV25-1 and J is TRBJ2-7; 11 nucleotides match TRBD2. The CDR3 runs to 15 residues. Germline CDR1 MGHDK, CDR2 SYGVNS. The V gene end was trimmed by 5 bases and the J gene end by 1 base; junction bases not matched to a gene: 4. The CDR3 DNA is TGTGCCAGCAGTCAGACTAGCGGGGCTTCCTACGAGCAGTACTTC. Translating it yields CASSQTSGASYEQYF.

The genes are TRBV6-5 and TRBJ2-7; D is unclear. The length of the CDR3 is 13 residues. Germline assignment: CDR1 MNHEY and CDR2 SVGAGI. V gave up 6 bases and J gave up 2 bases, with 11 bases separating them. The CDR3 protein is CASSPTHTYEQYF. CDR3 in DNA: TGTGCCAGCAGCCCAACACATACCTACGAGCAGTACTTC.

The rearrangement links TRBV6-6 to TRBJ1-5; D is ambiguous. Germline V gene lookup returns CDR1 MNHNY and CDR2 SVGAGI (reference sequence). The CDR3 totals 14 residues. Trimming took 5 bases from V and 2 from J, leaving 10 bases between them. The CDR3 DNA follows: TGTGCCAGCAGTCGGACTGGTGGCAATCAGCCCCAGCATTTT. Its translation is CASSRTGGNQPQHF.

The chain recombines TRBV29-1 with TRBJ1-1; D ambiguous. CDR1 and CDR2 (germline): SQVTM, ANQGSEA. V lost 7 bases and J 0 bases, leaving 12 bases between the germline ends. This CDR3 is built from 13 residues. CDR3 in amino acids: CSALKDMNTEAFF. The CDR3 region has the DNA TGCAGCGCCCTGAAAGACATGAACACTGAAGCTTTCTTT.

The chain links TRBV5-1 to TRBJ2-1, with a tentative D call TRBD2 (5 bases). CDR3 size: 18 residues. CDR1 and CDR2 (germline): SGHRS, YFSETQ. Trimming removed 0 bases from V and 0 bases from J, with 16 bases in between. This chain's CDR3 is CASSLEAQAGSSYNEQFF. The CDR3 DNA reads TGCGCCAGCAGCTTGGAGGCTCAAGCTGGGAGCTCCTACAATGAGCAGTTCTTC.

This chain joins TRBV6-5 and TRBJ2-7; weak D call: TRBD1 (5 bases). The V end lost 4 bases, the J end lost 3 bases, and 16 bases lay between the germline ends. The CDR3 has 15 residues. The V gene's germline CDR1 is MNHEY and CDR2 SVGAGI. CDR3 sequence: CASSSTLQANYEQYF. As DNA, the CDR3 is TGTGCCAGCAGTTCAACTCTACAGGCTAACTACGAGCAGTACTTC.

This chain's CDR3 is CASSVRGEQETQYF. The CDR3 nucleotides read TGTGCCAGCAGTGTTCGGGGGGAACAAGAGACCCAGTACTTC. The chain carries TRBV6-5 and TRBJ2-5; 7 positions agree with TRBD2. V gave up 5 bases and J gave up 2 bases; unmatched junction bases: 5. The germline V gene has CDR1 MNHEY and CDR2 SVGAGI. This CDR3 spans 14 amino acids.

This clone has a handful of counts. The chain joins TRBV5-1 to TRBJ1-1; 10 nucleotides agree with TRBD1. The CDR3 contains 15 residues. The germline CDR1 and CDR2 sequences are SGHRS and YFSETQ. Trimming removed 3 bases from V and 0 bases from J; junction bases left unmatched: 2. The CDR3 coding sequence is TGCGCCAGCAGCTGGGACAGGGGATTGAACACTGAAGCTTTCTTT. Protein sequence: CASSWDRGLNTEAFF.

This clone was picked up a small number of times. This chain links TRBV5-6 with TRBJ1-6; 9 bases match TRBD1. The CDR3 is 15 residues long. CDR1 and CDR2 (germline): SGHDT, YYEEEE. Unmatched junction bases numbered 1, after V lost 1 base and J lost 5 bases. CDR3 coding DNA: TGTGCCAGCAGCTTGTGGGACAGGGATAATTCACCCCTCCACTTT. It codes for CASSLWDRDNSPLHF.

The chain carries TRBV5-1 and TRBJ2-7; D is ambiguous. Trimming removed 4 bases at V and 0 bases at J, with 11 bases between. CDR3 size: 14 residues. Germline V gene lookup returns CDR1 SGHRS and CDR2 YFSETQ. The CDR3 loop is CASSPGINSYEQYF. Written as DNA, the CDR3 is TGCGCCAGCAGCCCCGGTATCAACTCCTACGAGCAGTACTTC.

This clone appeared a single time. The chain joins TRBV7-7 to TRBJ1-1; D ambiguous. This CDR3 has 13 amino acids. Germline loops: CDR1 SSHAT, CDR2 FNYEAQ (reference sequence). Trimming pared 1 base from V and 5 bases from J, leaving 8 bases between. This CDR3 is CASSLGEGTEAFF. CDR3 DNA: TGTGCCAGCAGCTTAGGGGAGGGTACTGAAGCTTTCTTT.

The CDR3 loop reads CASSLKDFSYEQYF. CDR3 DNA sequence: TGCGCCAGCAGCTTAAAGGACTTCTCTTACGAGCAGTACTTC. The chain employs TRBV5-1 and TRBJ2-7; D may be TRBD2 (5 bases). Trimming shortened V by 2 bases and J by 4 bases, and 13 bases separated the two germline ends. The germline CDR1 and CDR2 sequences are SGHRS and YFSETQ. The CDR3 spans 14 residues.

J is TRBJ2-5 and V is TRBV30; 11 positions match TRBD1. The J call may be faulty, since TRBJ2-7 better matches the DNA end. CDR1 and CDR2 (germline): GTSNPN, SVGIG (reference sequence). This CDR3 has 16 amino acids. Here the CDR3 reads CAWSVRRTGGVYEQYF. CDR3 DNA: TGTGCCTGGAGTGTACGCAGGACAGGGGGCGTCTACGAGCAGTACTTC.

This sequence joins TRBV12-5 and TRBJ1-6; 8 positions agree with TRBD1. Germline V CDR1 and CDR2: LGHNT, FRNRAP. The CDR3 length is 15 residues. Trimming at V came to 4 bases and at J to 7 bases, leaving 6 bases not matched to a gene. The CDR3 DNA sequence: TGTGCTAGTGGTTCCGGACAGGGTGGAAATTCACCCCTCCACTTT. Translated, it gives CASGSGQGGNSPLHF.

The CDR3 loop reads CASSMGSGGRGTDTQYF. CDR3 DNA sequence: TGTGCCAGTAGTATGGGTAGCGGGGGGCGCGGCACAGATACGCAGTATTTT. The rearrangement joins TRBV19 to TRBJ2-3; TRBD2 agrees at 10 bases. The germline V gene has CDR1 LNHDA and CDR2 SQIVND (reference sequence). V lost 3 bases and J lost 1; bases outside the gene matches: 7. The length of the CDR3 is 17 residues.

The chain is built from TRBV4-2 and TRBJ2-3; D perhaps matches TRBD2 (5 bases). Trimming stripped 0 bases from V and 0 bases from J, with 19 bases between. Germline V lookup: CDR1 LGHNA, CDR2 YNFKEQ. The CDR3 loop spans 19 amino acids. For the CDR3, the DNA is TGTGCCAGCAGCCAAGATCTCACGGGGAATTGGGGTAGCACAGATACGCAGTATTTT. Translated, it gives CASSQDLTGNWGSTDTQYF.

The sample holds one count of this clone. The chain carries TRBV6-5 and TRBJ2-1, with D possibly matching TRBD1 (6 bases). Germline CDR1 is MNHEY and CDR2 is SVGAGI. This CDR3 region has 14 residues. Trimming removed 5 bases from V and 4 bases from J, with 12 bases in between. CDR3 residues: CASSTPGAYNEQFF. The CDR3 coding sequence is TGTGCCAGCAGTACCCCAGGGGCTTACAATGAGCAGTTCTTC.

V is TRBV11-2 and J is TRBJ2-5; perhaps TRBD1 as D (5 bases). There are 15 residues in the CDR3. V gave up 1 base and J gave up 5 bases, with 14 bases separating them. CDR1 is SGHAT and CDR2 is FQNNGV in the germline V gene. The CDR3 protein is CASSLGQGSQETQYF. CDR3 sequence (DNA): TGTGCCAGCAGCTTAGGGCAGGGATCTCAGGAGACCCAGTACTTC. Full variable domain (outside the CDR3, taken from reference TRBV11-2 and TRBJ2-5): EAGVAQSPRYKIIEKRQSVAFWCNPISGHATLYWYQQILGQGPKLLIQFQNNGVVDDSQLPKDRFSAERLKGVDSTLKIQPAKLEDSAVYLCASSLGQGSQETQYFGPGTRLLVL.